One and the same sample provided the 21 T cell receptor beta chains below, sequenced in a study of control samples from healthy donors and cancer patients. Libraries were prepared by immunoSEQ multiplex PCR; TCRdb keeps only in-frame clonotypes and omits some of them. This sample has a few hundred thousand clones, with 75% to 95% found just once. The sequencing input was PBMCs. The receptors were gathered from a man in his forties with head and neck cancer.

This clone has only a few counts. The chain is built from TRBV7-9 and TRBJ1-6; no definite D call. The V end lost 1 base, the J end lost 0 bases, and 10 bases lay between the germline ends. The germline CDR1 and CDR2 sequences are SEHNR and FQNEAQ (reference sequence). The CDR3 runs 17 residues. In nucleotides, the CDR3 is TGTGCCAGCAGCTTAGGGCAGATGAGCTCCTATAATTCACCCCTCCACTTT. The encoded protein is CASSLGQMSSYNSPLHF.

This chain uses TRBV19 with TRBJ2-5; 10 bases fit TRBD1. The germline CDR1 and CDR2 sequences are LNHDA and SQIVND (reference sequence). The CDR3 is 16 residues long. Losses at the gene ends were 3 bases for V and 5 bases for J; bases not matched to a gene: 9. This CDR3 reads CASSIRDGQGGETQYF. The CDR3 nucleotides are TGTGCCAGTAGTATCAGGGACGGACAGGGGGGGGAGACCCAGTACTTC.

The V gene is TRBV18, the J gene TRBJ2-7, with unresolved D. Germline CDR1 is KGHSH and CDR2 is LQKENI. Trimming shortened V by 3 bases and J by 0 bases, and 9 bases separated the two germline ends. This CDR3 spans 14 amino acids. The DNA of the CDR3 is TGTGCCAGCTCACCTCCCACGACCTCCTACGAGCAGTACTTC. This sequence encodes CASSPPTTSYEQYF.

The chain has TRBV27 and TRBJ2-5, with TRBD1 matching over 7 bases. V was pared by 4 bases and J by 4 bases, with 9 bases of the junction left unmatched. The CDR3 covers 15 residues. CDR1 is MNHEY and CDR2 is SMNVEV in the germline V gene (reference sequence). CDR3 loop: CASSWEGGEGETQYF. The CDR3 DNA follows: TGTGCCAGCAGTTGGGAAGGGGGCGAGGGAGAGACCCAGTACTTC.

In this sample, this clone turned up once. V is TRBV5-5 and J is TRBJ2-7; D is perhaps TRBD1 (7 bases). CDR1 and CDR2 (germline): SGHKS, YYEKEE (reference sequence). Trimming took off 0 bases at V and 3 bases at J, with 16 bases between the two ends. The CDR3 runs 16 residues. The CDR3 DNA is TGTGCCAGCAGCTTGGCCGCGGGACAGCAAAACTACGAGCAGTACTTC. As protein: CASSLAAGQQNYEQYF.

The chain has TRBV3-1 (or the pseudogene TRBV3-2) and TRBJ1-2; weak D call: TRBD1 (6 bases). The CDR3 runs to 13 residues. Trimming pared 5 bases from V and 8 bases from J, leaving 15 bases between. Per the germline V gene, CDR1 is LGHDT and CDR2 is YNNKEL (reference sequence). Written as DNA, the CDR3 is TGTGCCAGCAGCGCAGGGGCGCGGGGCGGCTACACCTTC. Protein: CASSAGARGGYTF.

This sequence joins TRBV10-3 and TRBJ2-7; 8 positions match TRBD2. CDR1 is ENHRY and CDR2 is SYGVKD in the germline V gene. The ends lost 8 bases at V and 3 bases at J; junction bases unmatched: 9. This CDR3 is 14 amino acids long. This chain's CDR3 is CAISETSENYEQYF. DNA for the CDR3: TGTGCCATCTCAGAGACTAGCGAGAACTACGAGCAGTACTTC.

The chain is built from TRBV6-5 and TRBJ2-7; 8 nucleotides match TRBD1. The CDR3 runs to 12 residues. Germline trimming cut 6 bases from V and 8 bases from J; bases unmatched to any gene: 6. Germline assignment: CDR1 MNHEY and CDR2 SVGAGI. CDR3 bases: TGTGCCAGCAGCGAGGGACAGGAAAAGCAGTACTTC. This sequence encodes CASSEGQEKQYF.

The rearrangement joins TRBV7-9 to TRBJ1-4; 7 bases map to TRBD1. The junction had 5 bases not matched to a gene; V was cut back by 0 bases and J by 7 bases. This CDR3 is built from 15 residues. Germline V lookup: CDR1 SEHNR, CDR2 FQNEAQ (reference sequence). The CDR3 region is CASSLAQGGSEKLFF. In DNA, the CDR3 is TGTGCCAGCAGCTTAGCGCAAGGGGGCAGTGAAAAACTGTTTTTT.

This clone has only one observation. CDR3 residues: CASSFPPGQGIGGVYNEQFF. The CDR3 DNA is TGCGCCAGCAGCTTTCCACCGGGACAGGGGATCGGCGGGGTCTACAATGAGCAGTTCTTC. The genes are TRBV5-1 and TRBJ2-1; 10 positions match TRBD1. The CDR3 spans 20 residues. Unmatched junction bases numbered 17, after V lost 2 bases and J lost 3 bases. The V gene's germline CDR1 is SGHRS and CDR2 YFSETQ.

CDR3 in amino acids: CASSSPGGQGDYGYTF. The CDR3 DNA sequence: TGTGCCAGCAGTTCCCCCGGGGGACAGGGGGACTATGGCTACACCTTC. V usage is TRBV28 and J usage is TRBJ1-2; TRBD1 matches 11 bases. The CDR3 has 16 amino acids. Trimming cost V 4 bases and J 3 bases; bases outside gene matches: 7. Germline-derived CDR1 and CDR2 are MDHEN and SYDVKM.

V is TRBV6-5 and J is TRBJ1-1, with 7 bases fitting TRBD1. Germline V gene sequence: CDR1 MNHEY, CDR2 SVGAGI. V was clipped by 2 bases and J by 3 bases; unmatched bases: 3. The CDR3 spans 14 residues. This CDR3 reads CASSYGQADTEAFF. The CDR3 bases are TGTGCCAGCAGTTACGGACAGGCAGACACTGAAGCTTTCTTT.

This sequence joins TRBV6-2 or TRBV6-3 and TRBJ1-5; 8 bases map to TRBD1. Germline values: CDR1 MNHEY, CDR2 SVGEGT. V shed 6 bases and J 4 bases; nucleotides not matched to a gene: 8. The CDR3 has 15 amino acids. CDR3 DNA sequence: TGTGCCAGCAGCCCTGTAGACAGGGGAAATCAGCCCCAGCATTTT. Encoded protein: CASSPVDRGNQPQHF.

The V call is TRBV11-2, the J call TRBJ2-1; tentative D call: TRBD2 (5 bases). The length of the CDR3 is 15 residues. Per the germline V gene, CDR1 is SGHAT and CDR2 is FQNNGV. V lost 1 base and J 3 bases, leaving 10 bases between the germline ends. The chain's CDR3 is CASSLGARGYNEQFF. In nucleotides, the CDR3 is TGTGCCAGCAGCTTAGGGGCCCGGGGCTACAATGAGCAGTTCTTC.

The chain combines TRBV4-3 with TRBJ1-2; 7 positions match TRBD1. Germline V gene lookup returns CDR1 LGHNA and CDR2 YSLEER. Trimming cost V 0 bases and J 5 bases; bases outside gene matches: 0. The CDR3 contains 13 residues. CDR3 nucleotide sequence: TGCGCCAGCAGCCAAGACAGGGGGTATGGCTACACCTTC. Translation: CASSQDRGYGYTF.

This clone was seen only a few times. The gene calls are TRBV18 and TRBJ2-1; no reliable D call. Germline-derived CDR1 and CDR2 are KGHSH and LQKENI. V gave up 3 bases and J gave up 5 bases, with 8 bases separating them. The CDR3 length is 13 residues. CDR3 residues: CASSPLADNEQFF. DNA for the CDR3: TGTGCCAGCTCACCCTTAGCAGACAATGAGCAGTTCTTC.

This rearrangement joins TRBV25-1 to TRBJ2-7; D unclear. Trimming pared 7 bases from V and 1 base from J, leaving 8 bases between. Germline assignment: CDR1 MGHDK and CDR2 SYGVNS. The CDR3 is 12 amino acids. The CDR3 protein is CASKDGSYEQYF. CDR3 coding DNA: TGTGCCAGCAAGGACGGGTCCTACGAGCAGTACTTC.

The chain recombines TRBV5-8 with TRBJ1-4, with TRBD1 as a possible D gene (6 bases). This CDR3 contains 16 residues. Trimming cost V 4 bases and J 0 bases, with 13 bases left between them. Germline values: CDR1 SGHTS, CDR2 YDEGEE. CDR3 nucleotides: TGTGCCAGCAGCCTAGGACAGCAAGCAACTAATGAAAAACTGTTTTTT. This sequence encodes CASSLGQQATNEKLFF.

The chain joins TRBV5-6 to TRBJ1-5, with D possibly being TRBD1 (6 bases). V was trimmed by 3 bases and J by 3 bases, leaving 13 bases between them. The CDR3 has 15 residues. CDR1 and CDR2 (germline): SGHDT, YYEEEE. CDR3 protein: CASSSYRETNQPQHF. Here the CDR3 DNA reads TGTGCCAGCAGCTCGTACAGGGAAACCAATCAGCCCCAGCATTTT.

The chain has TRBV18 and TRBJ2-5; 7 nucleotides align to TRBD1. Germline V gene data show CDR1 as KGHSH and CDR2 as LQKENI. The CDR3 is 14 amino acids. Trimming took 0 bases from V and 3 from J; bases not matched to a gene: 1. The CDR3, as DNA: TGTGCCAGCTCACCACCCGGGACAGAAGAGACCCAGTACTTC. Protein: CASSPPGTEETQYF.

This clone was picked up one time. The V call is TRBV27, the J call TRBJ1-6; 7 nucleotides line up with TRBD1. Germline CDR1 and CDR2: MNHEY and SMNVEV (reference sequence). Losses at the gene ends were 3 bases for V and 6 bases for J; bases not matched to a gene: 2. This CDR3 comprises 14 residues. For the CDR3, the DNA is TGTGCCAGCAGTTTTTGGGACAGTAATTCACCCCTCCACTTT. Residues: CASSFWDSNSPLHF.